Listed below are T cell receptor beta chains from one sample, sequenced in a study of naive and memory T cell subsets. TCRdb re-analysed the UMI-ligation and nested PCR reads in MiXCR, keeping a single row per CDR3 protein. The sample carries about 150,000 distinct CDR3 sequences, roughly 23% recorded once. The specimen sequenced was naive CD4+ T cells from blood. These TCRs come from a human donor in good health. Each CDR3 is given with its conserved first and last residue. The D gene is left open where the match is weak. Clone size is given for some rows only: seen once, a few or many times, or a class if the clone is expanded.

TRBV29-1	few	TRBJ1-5	.	CSVSHSGPNQPQHF	TGCAGCGTTAGCCACTCCGGACCCAATCAGCCCCAGCATTTT
TRBV10-3	.	TRBJ2-5	TRBD2	CAISRTSGSETQYF	TGTGCCATCAGTCGGACAAGCGGGAGTGAGACCCAGTACTTC
TRBV20-1	.	TRBJ1-2	.	CSARGRKSSYGYTF	TGCAGTGCACGGGGACGCAAATCCTCCTATGGCTACACCTTC
TRBV23-1	.	TRBJ2-7	.	CARRGLRFYEQYF	TGCGCCAGGCGGGGACTTCGGTTCTACGAGCAGTACTTC
TRBV29-1	few	TRBJ2-1	TRBD2	CSVERGRAGNEQFF	TGCAGCGTTGAACGCGGGAGGGCCGGCAATGAGCAGTTCTTC
TRBV24-1	few	TRBJ1-1	.	CATSDGRTEAFF	TGTGCCACCAGTGACGGAAGGACTGAAGCTTTCTTT
TRBV7-2	few	TRBJ1-2	.	CASSRTGAEGYTF	TGTGCCAGCAGCCGTACAGGCGCCGAGGGCTACACCTTC
TRBV29-1	few	TRBJ2-5	.	CSVRVGSQETQYF	TGCAGCGTCCGCGTGGGGAGCCAAGAGACCCAGTACTTC
TRBV19	.	TRBJ2-7	TRBD1	CASSIMDRGFEQYF	TGTGCCAGTAGTATTATGGACAGGGGTTTCGAGCAGTACTTC
TRBV15	few	TRBJ1-2	.	CATSRDWTGRTYGYTF	TGTGCCACCAGCAGAGATTGGACCGGGAGGACGTATGGCTACACCTTC
TRBV6-5	.	TRBJ1-2	.	CASRKETYGYTF	TGTGCCAGCAGAAAGGAAACCTATGGCTACACCTTC
TRBV7-8	few	TRBJ2-2	.	CASSLVNWPGVDTGELFF	TGTGCCAGCAGCTTAGTTAATTGGCCCGGGGTAGACACCGGGGAGCTGTTTTTT
TRBV29-1	.	TRBJ2-7	.	CSVEEGLESPYEQYF	TGCAGCGTTGAAGAGGGTCTCGAATCCCCCTACGAGCAGTACTTC
TRBV20-1	.	TRBJ2-7	.	CSATAAYEQYF	TGCAGTGCTACGGCTGCCTACGAGCAGTACTTC
TRBV4-1	.	TRBJ1-2	.	CASSQDGASYGYTF	TGCGCCAGCAGCCAAGACGGAGCCTCCTATGGCTACACCTTC
TRBV11-2	few	TRBJ2-4	.	CASSLGVRFMDIQYF	TGTGCCAGCAGCTTAGGAGTCAGGTTTATGGACATTCAGTACTTC
TRBV4-1	many	TRBJ2-1	TRBD2	CASSQAPTSPRDEQFF	TGCGCCAGCAGCCAAGCTCCGACTAGCCCTAGGGATGAGCAGTTCTTC